A single sample gave rise to the 26 T cell receptor beta chains below, sequenced in a study of human T cells and chemical hapten exposure. TCRdb redid the calling of the RACE reads with MiXCR, one entry per CDR3 protein. The data show about 380,000 distinct CDR3 sequences, roughly 4.8% seen once. Time point defined: patch test 1, 2 weeks after DPC sensitization. The treatment: therapeutic diphenylcyclopropenone sensitization with weekly scalp DPC. Sample: whole blood, taken in connection with sensitization to the hapten diphenylcyclopropenone (DPC). The receptors come from a woman aged 45 to 65 with alopecia areata. Some clones in this sample may be carry-over from other donors' samples.

In the case of this clonotype: At one boundary the junction diverges from the germline segment, which might be a read error. The chain combines TRBV2 with TRBJ2-7; possible D gene TRBD1, 8 bases. Germline values: CDR1 SNHLY, CDR2 FYNNEI. The CDR3 length is 12 residues. The CDR3 reads CASSAAGQAVHF. In nucleotides, the CDR3 is TGTGCCAGCAGTGCAGCGGGACAGGCTGTTCACTTC.

In its sample, this clonotype was seen a few times. This sequence joins TRBV9 and TRBJ1-6; D remains unclear. The ends were cut back, 3 bases at V and 5 bases at J, with 15 bases in the middle. The CDR3 runs to 16 residues. Germline V CDR1 and CDR2: SGDLS, YYNGEE. The CDR3, as DNA: TGTGCCAGCAGCGAGCCGGCCGACGCCAATAATTCACCCCTCCACTTT. Protein sequence: CASSEPADANNSPLHF.

There are many counts of this clonotype. The CDR3 sequence is CATSRDDREVNTEAFF. CDR3 bases: TGTGCCACCAGCAGAGATGACCGTGAGGTTAACACTGAAGCTTTCTTT. The rearrangement links TRBV15 to TRBJ1-1; D not resolved. Trimming left V 0 bases short and J 2 bases short, with 13 bases between. The length of the CDR3 is 16 residues. Germline assignment: CDR1 LNHNV and CDR2 YYDKDF (reference sequence).

This clonotype occurred many times. V gene TRBV14 combines with J gene TRBJ2-4; D is perhaps TRBD1 (5 bases). The germline V gene has CDR1 SGHDN and CDR2 FVKESK. V dropped 1 base and J dropped 0 bases, with 13 bases sitting between them. The CDR3 loop spans 17 amino acids. CDR3 DNA: TGTGCCAGCAGCCAAGGGGGCACGGCCCTAGCCAAAAACATTCAGTACTTC. Protein: CASSQGGTALAKNIQYF. Using reference TRBV14 and TRBJ2-4 for the parts outside the CDR3, the full variable domain is EAGVTQFPSHSVIEKGQTVTLRCDPISGHDNLYWYRRVMGKEIKFLLHFVKESKQDESGMPNNRFLAERTGGTYSTLKVQPAELEDSGVYFCASSQGGTALAKNIQYFGAGTRLSVL.

The chain joins TRBV29-1 to TRBJ1-2; possibly TRBD1 for D (6 bases). Germline V CDR1 and CDR2: SQVTM, ANQGSEA. The V end lost 2 bases, the J end lost 4 bases, and 11 bases lay between the germline ends. The CDR3 is 13 amino acids. CDR3 region: CSVERGGGYGYTF. The CDR3 nucleotides are TGCAGCGTTGAAAGAGGGGGAGGCTATGGCTACACCTTC.

This clonotype was counted only a few times. The rearrangement uses TRBV12-2 and TRBJ2-2; TRBD1 is taken as the D call from the table, unchecked against the DNA. TRBV12-2 is a known pseudogene. The CDR3 loop spans 15 amino acids. This CDR3 is CASRLGGVSTGELFF. For the CDR3, the DNA is TGTGCAAGTCGCTTAGGAGGGGTCAGCACCGGGGAGCTGTTTTTT.

This clonotype was counted many times. The CDR3 here is CASSLGSTRSAWGQFF. The DNA for the CDR3 is TGTGCCAGCAGCTTAGGTTCGACTCGATCCGCATGGGGGCAGTTCTTC. The chain carries TRBV7-9 and TRBJ2-1; D not resolved. Germline CDR1 reads SEHNR; CDR2 reads FQNEAQ (reference sequence). The germline V and J ends were trimmed by 1 base and 12 bases, with 22 bases remaining between them. This CDR3 spans 16 amino acids.

The genes are TRBV4-3 and TRBJ2-1; 7 bases fit TRBD1. V lost 3 bases and J lost 4; bases outside the gene matches: 9. CDR3 length equals 16 residues. Germline V gene data show CDR1 as LGHNA and CDR2 as YSLEER. The CDR3 DNA is TGCGCCAGCAGCCACACCGGGACAGATCTTTACAATGAGCAGTTCTTC. The encoded protein is CASSHTGTDLYNEQFF.

On this clonotype: A much larger clone differs from this one at a single base, so this may be a read error. The rearrangement links TRBV7-2 to TRBJ2-3; TRBD1 aligns across 8 bases. CDR1 and CDR2 from the germline V gene are SGHTA and FQGNSA. The CDR3 length is 13 residues. V was pared by 8 bases and J by 5 bases, with 6 bases of the junction left unmatched. This CDR3 is CASGGQAGDTQYF. The CDR3 region has the DNA TGTGCCAGCGGGGGACAGGCGGGAGATACGCAGTATTTT.

The table lists this clonotype with many counts. A junction boundary mismatches the germline segment, possibly from a read error. V usage is TRBV12-3 or TRBV12-4 and J usage is TRBJ1-2; D unclear. The CDR3 spans 11 residues. In nucleotides, the CDR3 is TGTGCCAGCAGCTTAGGTGATGGCTACACCTTC. It specifies CASSLGDGYTF.

This clonotype was counted many times. The rearrangement links TRBV18 to TRBJ2-3; D is perhaps TRBD2 (6 bases). The V and J ends lost 6 bases and 1 base respectively, with 20 bases between them. The CDR3 has 17 amino acids. Germline assignment: CDR1 KGHSH and CDR2 LQKENI. The CDR3 sequence is CASSPGLHGARTDTQYF. Written as DNA, the CDR3 is TGTGCCAGCTCGCCGGGACTCCATGGGGCCCGCACAGATACGCAGTATTTT.

A few counts support this clonotype. V is TRBV2 and J is TRBJ2-6, with D tentatively TRBD1 (5 bases). The CDR3 length is 17 residues. Germline V gene sequence: CDR1 SNHLY, CDR2 FYNNEI. The germline V and J ends were trimmed by 6 bases and 0 bases, with 15 bases remaining between them. CDR3 DNA: TGTGCCAGCAGCCCTTACAGGACCGCCTCTGGGGCCAACGTCCTGACTTTC. This codes for CASSPYRTASGANVLTF.

This clonotype has at least ten counts. This chain connects TRBV7-9 to TRBJ2-5; 8 nucleotides agree with TRBD2. V shed 3 bases and J 1 base; nucleotides not matched to a gene: 16. This CDR3 is 19 amino acids long. Germline loops: CDR1 SEHNR, CDR2 FQNEAQ (reference sequence). The CDR3 region has the DNA TGTGCCAGCAGCTTCATAGAGTTAGTCGGCGGGAGGCCCCAAGAGACCCAGTACTTC. Translated, it gives CASSFIELVGGRPQETQYF.

The table lists this clonotype with many counts. V and J are TRBV11-2 and TRBJ2-1, with TRBD1 matching over 8 bases. The germline V gene has CDR1 SGHAT and CDR2 FQNNGV. This CDR3 has 15 amino acids. Trimming removed 4 bases from V and 10 bases from J; junction bases left unmatched: 12. The DNA of the CDR3 is TGTGCCAGCAGCTCCGTCCAGGGGGCGTCTTTGGAGCAGTTCTTC. Residues: CASSSVQGASLEQFF.

This clonotype was counted many times. V and J are TRBV29-1 and TRBJ2-7; D is perhaps TRBD2 (6 bases). CDR1 is SQVTM and CDR2 is ANQGSEA in the germline V gene. Trimming took off 0 bases at V and 1 base at J, with 13 bases between the two ends. There are 15 residues in the CDR3. The CDR3 spells CSVEESTGGSYEQYF. In DNA, the CDR3 is TGCAGCGTTGAAGAGTCCACTGGGGGGTCCTACGAGCAGTACTTC.

The CDR3 coding sequence is TGTGCCAGCAGTTTTACTAGCGGGGGTTTATACGAGCAGTACTTC. This encodes CASSFTSGGLYEQYF. The chain uses TRBV12-3 or TRBV12-4 and TRBJ2-7, with 11 bases matching TRBD2. Losses at the gene ends were 3 bases for V and 4 bases for J; bases not matched to a gene: 5. The CDR3 has 15 residues.

This clonotype was found many times. This chain connects TRBV30 to TRBJ2-7; 9 bases are a match to TRBD2. The V and J ends lost 4 bases and 2 bases, in that order; junction bases with no gene match: 12. The CDR3 is 16 amino acids. CDR1 GTSNPN and CDR2 SVGIG come from the germline V gene (reference sequence). The CDR3: CAWNRGWSGRTYEQYF. DNA for the CDR3: TGTGCCTGGAACCGGGGGTGGAGCGGGAGGACCTACGAGCAGTACTTC.

As to this clonotype: A much more abundant neighbour one base away suggests this may be a read error. The rearrangement links TRBV6-6 to TRBJ2-3; D is unresolved. Looked up from germline, CDR1 is MNHNY and CDR2 is SVGAGI (reference sequence). The length of the CDR3 is 14 residues. The V and J ends lost 3 bases and 2 bases respectively, with 9 bases between them. CDR3 sequence reads: CASSYPAYTDTQYF. For the CDR3, the DNA is TGTGCCAGCAGTTATCCAGCGTACACAGATACGCAGTATTTT.

This clonotype has a count of ten or more. The gene calls are TRBV7-2 and TRBJ2-6, with a weak D call TRBD1 (5 bases). This CDR3 comprises 16 residues. From germline, CDR1 is SGHTA and CDR2 FQGNSA. Trimming pared 4 bases from V and 2 bases from J, leaving 12 bases between. The CDR3 DNA reads TGTGCCAGCAGCTCCTCAGGGAATCCTGGGGCCAACGTCCTGACTTTC. Translating it yields CASSSSGNPGANVLTF.

This clonotype showed up many times. The CDR3 DNA reads TGTGCCAGCAGCTTGACCGGGGACCGCACAGATACGCAGTATTTT. Translated, it gives CASSLTGDRTDTQYF. This chain connects TRBV5-6 to TRBJ2-3, with D tentatively TRBD1 or TRBD2 (5 bases each). This CDR3 region has 15 residues. CDR1 and CDR2 (germline): SGHDT, YYEEEE. Trimming removed 1 base from V and 1 base from J, with 10 bases in between.

The chain uses TRBV2 and TRBJ2-1, with a weak D call TRBD2 (6 bases). Germline CDR1 and CDR2: SNHLY and FYNNEI. This CDR3 contains 12 residues. Trimming pared 6 bases from V and 5 bases from J, leaving 8 bases between. CDR3 in amino acids: CASRDYNNEQFF. CDR3 nucleotides: TGTGCCAGCAGGGACTACAACAATGAGCAGTTCTTC. The whole variable domain, remainder taken from reference TRBV2 and TRBJ2-1, is EPEVTQTPSHQVTQMGQEVILRCVPISNHLYFYWYRQILGQKVEFLVSFYNNEISEKSEIFDDQFSVERPDGSNFTLKIRSTKLEDSAMYFCASRDYNNEQFFGPGTRLTVL.

The chain employs TRBV20-1 and TRBJ2-4; TRBD2 matches at 8 bases. The CDR3 contains 14 residues. J gave up 0 bases and V 3 bases, and 1 base lay outside the gene matches. CDR1 DFQATT and CDR2 SNEGSKA come from the germline V gene (reference sequence). CDR3 DNA: TGCAGTGCTAGCGGGGGGGCAGCCAAAAACATTCAGTACTTC. Its translation: CSASGGAAKNIQYF.

This clonotype occurred many times. V usage is TRBV12-3 or TRBV12-4 and J usage is TRBJ2-1, with 13 bases identical to TRBD2. The CDR3 length is 16 residues. V shed 5 bases and J 3 bases; nucleotides not matched to a gene: 4. This chain's CDR3 is CASSRTSGGLYNEQFF. The CDR3 DNA is TGTGCCAGCAGTCGGACTAGCGGGGGCCTCTACAATGAGCAGTTCTTC.

V usage is TRBV13 and J usage is TRBJ2-3; 7 bases fit TRBD1. Germline assignment: CDR1 PRHDT and CDR2 FYEKMQ (reference sequence). The CDR3 has 14 residues. Trimming at V came to 5 bases and at J to 3 bases, leaving 5 bases not matched to a gene. This chain's CDR3 is CASSTPTGTDTQYF. The CDR3 DNA is TGTGCCAGCAGCACACCGACAGGGACAGATACGCAGTATTTT.

This clonotype was counted between two and nine times. The CDR3 DNA follows: TGTGCCAGCAGCGTAGGACTAGCGGATACCTACGAGCAGTACTTC. Translating it yields CASSVGLADTYEQYF. This chain joins TRBV9 and TRBJ2-7, with 9 bases matching TRBD2. Germline CDR1 reads SGDLS; CDR2 reads YYNGEE. The length of the CDR3 is 15 residues. Losses at the gene ends were 0 bases for V and 2 bases for J; bases not matched to a gene: 3.

The chain has TRBV5-5 and TRBJ2-1; TRBD1 might be the D (5 bases). Per the germline V gene, CDR1 is SGHKS and CDR2 is YYEKEE (reference sequence). Trimming stripped 0 bases from V and 3 bases from J, with 10 bases between. The CDR3 spans 15 residues. This CDR3 is CASSLEGSRYNEQFF. In DNA, the CDR3 is TGTGCCAGCAGCTTGGAGGGGTCCCGCTACAATGAGCAGTTCTTC.